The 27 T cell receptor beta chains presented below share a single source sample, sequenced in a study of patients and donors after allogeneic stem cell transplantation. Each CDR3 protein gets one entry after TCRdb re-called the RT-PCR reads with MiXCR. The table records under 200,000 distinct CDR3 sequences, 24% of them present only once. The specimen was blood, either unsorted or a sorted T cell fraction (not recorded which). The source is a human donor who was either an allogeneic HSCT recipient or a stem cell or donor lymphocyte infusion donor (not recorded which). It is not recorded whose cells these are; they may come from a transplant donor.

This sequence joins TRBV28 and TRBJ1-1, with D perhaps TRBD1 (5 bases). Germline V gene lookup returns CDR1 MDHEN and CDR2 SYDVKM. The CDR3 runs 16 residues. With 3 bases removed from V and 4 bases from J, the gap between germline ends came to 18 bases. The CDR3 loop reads CASSFRADSLVTEAFF. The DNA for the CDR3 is TGTGCCAGCAGTTTCAGGGCCGACTCCTTGGTCACTGAAGCTTTCTTT.

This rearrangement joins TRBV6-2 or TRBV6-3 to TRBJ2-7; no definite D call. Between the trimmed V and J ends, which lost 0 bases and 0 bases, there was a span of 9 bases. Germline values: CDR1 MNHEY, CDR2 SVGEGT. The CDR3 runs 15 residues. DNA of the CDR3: TGTGCCAGCAGTTACTCAAGGCACCTCTCCTACGAGCAGTACTTC. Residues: CASSYSRHLSYEQYF.

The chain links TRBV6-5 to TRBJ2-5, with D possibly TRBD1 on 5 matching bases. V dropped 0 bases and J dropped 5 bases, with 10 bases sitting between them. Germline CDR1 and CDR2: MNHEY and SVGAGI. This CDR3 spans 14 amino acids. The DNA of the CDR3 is TGTGCCAGCAGTTACTCGAACAGGATCGAGACCCAGTACTTC. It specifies CASSYSNRIETQYF.

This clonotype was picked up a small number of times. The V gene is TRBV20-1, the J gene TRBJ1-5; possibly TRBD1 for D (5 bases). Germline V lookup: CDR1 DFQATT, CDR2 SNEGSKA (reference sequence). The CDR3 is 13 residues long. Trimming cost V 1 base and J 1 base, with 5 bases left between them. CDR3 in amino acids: CSARGDSNQPQHF. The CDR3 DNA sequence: TGCAGTGCTAGAGGGGACAGCAATCAGCCCCAGCATTTT.

The CDR3 loop is CASSPKLGSGNSPLHF. DNA of the CDR3: TGTGCCAGCAGTCCCAAGTTGGGATCCGGGAATTCACCCCTCCACTTT. The V call is TRBV6-1, the J call TRBJ1-6; D is undetermined. V gave up 5 bases and J gave up 7 bases, with 18 bases separating them. Germline V CDR1 and CDR2: MNHNS, SASEGT. CDR3 length equals 16 residues.

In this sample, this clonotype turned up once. CDR3 bases: TGTGCCAGCAGTTTGGGGGAGAGTGGCACAGATACGCAGTATTTT. This sequence encodes CASSLGESGTDTQYF. This chain joins TRBV25-1 and TRBJ2-3, with D possibly called TRBD1 or TRBD2 (5 bases each). Germline V lookup: CDR1 MGHDK, CDR2 SYGVNS. CDR3 length: 15 residues. Deletions cut 5 bases from V and 1 base from J, with 13 bases between.

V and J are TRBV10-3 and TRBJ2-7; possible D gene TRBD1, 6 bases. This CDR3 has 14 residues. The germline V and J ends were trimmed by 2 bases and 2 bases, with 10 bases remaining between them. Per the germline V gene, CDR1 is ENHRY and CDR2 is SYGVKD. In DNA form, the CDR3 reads TGTGCCATCAGTGAGACCGGGACACCCTACGAGCAGTACTTC. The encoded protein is CAISETGTPYEQYF.

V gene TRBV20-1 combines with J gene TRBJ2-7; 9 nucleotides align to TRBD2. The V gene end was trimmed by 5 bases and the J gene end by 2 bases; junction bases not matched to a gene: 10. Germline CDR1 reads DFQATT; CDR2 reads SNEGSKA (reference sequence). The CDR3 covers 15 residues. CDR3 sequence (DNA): TGCAGTGCTTGGGGGGGACTAGCAATTACCTACGAGCAGTACTTC. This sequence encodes CSAWGGLAITYEQYF.

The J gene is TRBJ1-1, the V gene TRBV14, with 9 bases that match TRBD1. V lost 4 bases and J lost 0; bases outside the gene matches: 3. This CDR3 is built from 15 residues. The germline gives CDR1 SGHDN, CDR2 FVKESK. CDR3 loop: CASSPYRGLNTEAFF. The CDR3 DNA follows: TGTGCCAGCAGCCCGTACAGGGGGCTGAACACTGAAGCTTTCTTT.

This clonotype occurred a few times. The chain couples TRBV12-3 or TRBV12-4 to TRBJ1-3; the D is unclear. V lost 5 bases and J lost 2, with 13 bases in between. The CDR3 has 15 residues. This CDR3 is CASSGEGLPGNTIYF. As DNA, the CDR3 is TGTGCCAGCAGTGGGGAGGGTCTACCTGGAAACACCATATATTTT.

The CDR3 here is CASSQVGGGSYQETQYF. CDR3 nucleotide sequence: TGTGCCAGCAGCCAAGTAGGCGGGGGATCGTACCAAGAGACCCAGTACTTC. This rearrangement joins TRBV4-2 to TRBJ2-5; 7 bases line up with TRBD2. The J segment lost 0 bases and the V segment lost 1 base, leaving 8 bases of the junction unmatched. This CDR3 region has 17 residues. Germline-derived CDR1 and CDR2 are LGHNA and YNFKEQ.

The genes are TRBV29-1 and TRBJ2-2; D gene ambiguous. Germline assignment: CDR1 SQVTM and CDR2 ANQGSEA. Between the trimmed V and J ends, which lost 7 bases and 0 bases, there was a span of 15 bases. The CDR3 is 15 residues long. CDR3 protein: CSASQEKTNTGELFF. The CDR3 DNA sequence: TGCAGCGCCAGTCAGGAGAAAACGAACACCGGGGAGCTGTTTTTT.

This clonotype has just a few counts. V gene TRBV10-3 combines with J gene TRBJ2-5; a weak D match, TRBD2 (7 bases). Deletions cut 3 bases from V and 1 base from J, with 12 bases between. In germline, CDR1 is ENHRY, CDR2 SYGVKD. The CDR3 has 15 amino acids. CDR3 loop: CAISDPGGRQETQYF. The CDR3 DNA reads TGTGCCATCAGTGACCCGGGGGGCCGCCAAGAGACCCAGTACTTC.

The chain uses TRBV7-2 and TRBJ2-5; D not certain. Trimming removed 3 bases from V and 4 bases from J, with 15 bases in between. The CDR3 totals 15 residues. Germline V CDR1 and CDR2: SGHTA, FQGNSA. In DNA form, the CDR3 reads TGTGCCAGCAGCTTCCCTCTCGGCTATGTAGAGACCCAGTACTTC. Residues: CASSFPLGYVETQYF.

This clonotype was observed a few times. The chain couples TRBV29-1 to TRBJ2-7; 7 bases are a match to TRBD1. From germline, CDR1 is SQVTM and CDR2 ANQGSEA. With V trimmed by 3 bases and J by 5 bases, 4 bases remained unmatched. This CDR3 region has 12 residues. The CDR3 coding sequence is TGCAGCGTTGAGGGACAGTGGGACGAGCAGTACTTC. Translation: CSVEGQWDEQYF.

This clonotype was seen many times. The CDR3 protein is CASSQVTGGMPQHF. The CDR3 nucleotides are TGTGCCAGCAGCCAAGTAACAGGGGGTATGCCCCAGCATTTT. The rearrangement joins TRBV3-1 to TRBJ1-5; 8 nucleotides align to TRBD1. This CDR3 region has 14 residues. CDR1 is LGHDT, CDR2 YNNKEL, per germline (reference sequence). With 1 base clipped from V and 9 bases from J, the junction kept 5 bases outside the gene matches.

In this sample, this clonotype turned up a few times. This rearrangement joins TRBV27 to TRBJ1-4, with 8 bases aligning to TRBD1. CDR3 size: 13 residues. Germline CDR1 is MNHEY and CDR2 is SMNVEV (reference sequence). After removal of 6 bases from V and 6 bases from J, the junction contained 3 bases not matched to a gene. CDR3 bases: TGTGCCAGCAGGCCGGGACAGGATGAAAAACTGTTTTTT. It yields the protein CASRPGQDEKLFF.

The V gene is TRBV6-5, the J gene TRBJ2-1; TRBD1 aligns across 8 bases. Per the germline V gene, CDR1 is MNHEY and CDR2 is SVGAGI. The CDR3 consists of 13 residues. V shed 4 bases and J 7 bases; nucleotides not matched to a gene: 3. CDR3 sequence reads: CASSWQGANEQFF. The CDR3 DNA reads TGTGCCAGCAGTTGGCAGGGGGCTAATGAGCAGTTCTTC.

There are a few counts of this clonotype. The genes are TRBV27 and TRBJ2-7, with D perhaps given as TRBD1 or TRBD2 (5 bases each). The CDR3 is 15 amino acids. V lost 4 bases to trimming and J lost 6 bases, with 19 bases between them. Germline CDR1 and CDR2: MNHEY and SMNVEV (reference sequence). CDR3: CASSSWMGVLSEQYF. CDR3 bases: TGTGCCAGCAGTTCCTGGATGGGGGTTTTAAGCGAGCAGTACTTC.

Here the CDR3 reads CASSLVLVYNEQFF. The CDR3, as DNA: TGTGCCAGCAGCTTAGTTCTTGTTTACAATGAGCAGTTCTTC. The rearrangement links TRBV7-2 to TRBJ2-1; D is unresolved. The CDR3 length is 14 residues. V was shortened by 1 base and J by 4 bases, with 8 bases between the two germline ends. Germline-derived CDR1 and CDR2 are SGHTA and FQGNSA.

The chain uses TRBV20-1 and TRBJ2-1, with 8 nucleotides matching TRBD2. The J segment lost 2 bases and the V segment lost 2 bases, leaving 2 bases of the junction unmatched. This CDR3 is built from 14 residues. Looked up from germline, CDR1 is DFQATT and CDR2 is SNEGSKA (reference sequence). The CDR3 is CSARLAGTYNEQFF. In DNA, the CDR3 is TGCAGTGCTAGACTAGCGGGCACCTACAATGAGCAGTTCTTC.

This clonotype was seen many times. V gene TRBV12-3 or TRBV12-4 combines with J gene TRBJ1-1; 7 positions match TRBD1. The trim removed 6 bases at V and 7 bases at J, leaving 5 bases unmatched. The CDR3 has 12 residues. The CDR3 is CASSRGTDEAFF. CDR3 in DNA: TGTGCCAGCAGCAGGGGGACGGATGAAGCTTTCTTT.

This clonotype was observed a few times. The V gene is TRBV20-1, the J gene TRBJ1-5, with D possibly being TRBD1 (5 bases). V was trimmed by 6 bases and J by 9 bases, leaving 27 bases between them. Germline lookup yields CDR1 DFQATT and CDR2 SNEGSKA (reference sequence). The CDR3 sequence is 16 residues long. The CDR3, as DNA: TGCAGTGCGCCCCCAAGCGGGGCCACCACACAATCGCCCCAGCATTTT. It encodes CSAPPSGATTQSPQHF.

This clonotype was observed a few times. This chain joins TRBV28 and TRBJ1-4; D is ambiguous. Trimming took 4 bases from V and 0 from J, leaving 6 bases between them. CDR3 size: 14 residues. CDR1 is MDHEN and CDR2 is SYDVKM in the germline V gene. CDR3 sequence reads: CASSSPTTNEKLFF. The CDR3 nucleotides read TGTGCCAGCAGTTCTCCCACAACTAATGAAAAACTGTTTTTT.

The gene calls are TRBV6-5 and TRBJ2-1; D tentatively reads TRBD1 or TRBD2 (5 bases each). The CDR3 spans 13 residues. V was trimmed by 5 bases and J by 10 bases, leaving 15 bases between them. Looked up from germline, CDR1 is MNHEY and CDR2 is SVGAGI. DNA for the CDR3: TGTGCCAGCAGTCCGGGGACCTTTTTAGAGCAGTTCTTC. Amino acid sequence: CASSPGTFLEQFF.

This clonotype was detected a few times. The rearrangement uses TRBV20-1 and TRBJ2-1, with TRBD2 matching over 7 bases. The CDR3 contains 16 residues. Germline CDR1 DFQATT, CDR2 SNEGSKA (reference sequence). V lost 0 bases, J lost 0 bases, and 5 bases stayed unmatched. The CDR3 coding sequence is TGCAGTGCTAGAGACGGGAGGACTAGCTCCTACAATGAGCAGTTCTTC. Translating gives CSARDGRTSSYNEQFF.

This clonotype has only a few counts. The chain's CDR3 is CASSLQGPYSNQPQHF. In nucleotides, the CDR3 is TGTGCCAGCAGCCTACAGGGTCCCTATAGCAATCAGCCCCAGCATTTT. The chain combines TRBV7-2 with TRBJ1-5; possibly TRBD1 for D (6 bases). This CDR3 region has 16 residues. The germline CDR1 and CDR2 sequences are SGHTA and FQGNSA. Trimming cost V 5 bases and J 0 bases, with 14 bases left between them.